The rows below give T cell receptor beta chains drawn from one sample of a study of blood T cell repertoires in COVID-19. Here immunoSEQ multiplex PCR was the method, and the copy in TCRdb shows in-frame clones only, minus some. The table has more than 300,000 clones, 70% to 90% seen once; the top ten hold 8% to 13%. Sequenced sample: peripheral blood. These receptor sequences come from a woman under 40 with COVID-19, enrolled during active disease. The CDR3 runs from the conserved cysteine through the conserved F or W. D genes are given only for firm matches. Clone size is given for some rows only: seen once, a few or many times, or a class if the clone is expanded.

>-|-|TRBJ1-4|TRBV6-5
TGTGCCAGCAGCTACAGGACAGTTAATGAAAAACTGTTTTTT
CASSYRTVNEKLFF
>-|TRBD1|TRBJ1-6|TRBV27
TGTGCCAGCACCAACAGGGGATTAAAACGGAGCTCCTATAATTCACCCCTCCACTTT
CASTNRGLKRSSYNSPLHF
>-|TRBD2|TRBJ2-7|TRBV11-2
TGTGCCAGCAGCTTAGGGTCCCATACTAGCGGGAGTTCCTACGAGCAGTACTTC
CASSLGSHTSGSSYEQYF
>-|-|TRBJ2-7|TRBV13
TGTGCCAGCAGCTTAGGCCTCGGACAAGCGAGCTACGAGCAGTACTTC
CASSLGLGQASYEQYF
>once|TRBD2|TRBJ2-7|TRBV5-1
TGCGCCAGCAGCAAGACTAGCGGGACCGACGAGCAGTACTTC
CASSKTSGTDEQYF
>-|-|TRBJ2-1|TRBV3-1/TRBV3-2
TGTGCCAGCAGCCAGTCGACTGGTTACAATGAGCAGTTCTTC
CASSQSTGYNEQFF
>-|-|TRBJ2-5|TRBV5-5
TGTGCCAGCAGCTTGGCCCTCGGGACCCAGTACTTC
CASSLALGTQYF
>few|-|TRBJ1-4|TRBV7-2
TGTGCCAGCAGCCCACCTGGGGAGGCGGCAACTAATGAAAAACTGTTTTTT
CASSPPGEAATNEKLFF
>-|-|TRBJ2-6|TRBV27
TGTGCCAGCAGCCGAGAGGGAGGATTGAACGTCCTGACTTTC
CASSREGGLNVLTF
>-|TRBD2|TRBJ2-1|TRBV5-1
TGCGCCAGCAGCTTTGGAGGGCGGGGGGCCTACAATGAGCAGTTCTTC
CASSFGGRGAYNEQFF
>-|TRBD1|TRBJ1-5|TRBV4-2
TGTGCCAGCAGCCAAGGAACCACAGGGGCCGATCAGCCCCAGCATTTT
CASSQGTTGADQPQHF
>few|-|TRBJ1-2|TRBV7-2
TGTGCCAGCAGCCACTATACCTATGGCTACACCTTC
CASSHYTYGYTF
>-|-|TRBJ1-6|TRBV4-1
TGCGCCAGCAGCCTCCTAGACAGGACCAATTCACCCCTCCACTTT
CASSLLDRTNSPLHF
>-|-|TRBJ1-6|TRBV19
TGTGCCAGTAGTGCTGGTGCTCCAGGGGAAGGGAATTCACCCCTCCACTTT
CASSAGAPGEGNSPLHF
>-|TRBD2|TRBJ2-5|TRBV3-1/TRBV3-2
TGTGCCAGCAGCCCCCATACTAGCGGGAGGGGAGAGACCCAGTACTTC
CASSPHTSGRGETQYF
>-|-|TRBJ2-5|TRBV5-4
TGTGCCAGCAGCTTGGTGCCAGGGGTAGGAGAGACCCAGTACTTC
CASSLVPGVGETQYF
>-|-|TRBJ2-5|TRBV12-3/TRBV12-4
TGTGCCAGCGGACATAGCCAAGAGACCCAGTACTTC
CASGHSQETQYF
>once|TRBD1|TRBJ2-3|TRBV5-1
TGCGCCAGCAGCTTCGGGGACAGTCCAGATACGCAGTATTTT
CASSFGDSPDTQYF
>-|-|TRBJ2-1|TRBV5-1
TGCGCCAGCAGCTTGCCAGGGGGGAACAATGAGCAGTTCTTC
CASSLPGGNNEQFF
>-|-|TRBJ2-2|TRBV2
TGTGCCAGCAGTGAAATGAATACGAGGGCCGGCGGGGAGCTGTTTTTT
CASSEMNTRAGGELFF
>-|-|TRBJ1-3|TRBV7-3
TGTGCCAGCAGCTTAATTGGGAGCTCTGGAAACACCATATATTTT
CASSLIGSSGNTIYF
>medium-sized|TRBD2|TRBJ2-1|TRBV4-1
TGCGCCAGCAGCCCAAGCGGGAGTTCTTGGGAGCAGTTCTTC
CASSPSGSSWEQFF
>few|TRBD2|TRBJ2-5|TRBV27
TGTGCCAGCAGTTCACTAGCGGGAGACGTACAGACCCAGTACTTC
CASSSLAGDVQTQYF
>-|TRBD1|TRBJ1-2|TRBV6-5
TGTGCCAGCAGTCGGGGGGACAGGGCTAACTATGGCTACACCTTC
CASSRGDRANYGYTF
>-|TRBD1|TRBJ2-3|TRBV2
TGTGCCAGCAGTGAGCGGACAGGGTTCGGAGATACGCAGTATTTT
CASSERTGFGDTQYF
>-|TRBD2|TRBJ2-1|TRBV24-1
TGTGCCACCAGTGTCCCCGGACTAGCGGGAGATCCCCGCCGGAATGAGCAGTTCTTC
CATSVPGLAGDPRRNEQFF
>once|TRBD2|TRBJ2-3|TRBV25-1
TGTGCCAGCAGGGGCGCGGGGGTAGATACGCAGTATTTT
CASRGAGVDTQYF
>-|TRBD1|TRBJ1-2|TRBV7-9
TGTGCCAGCAGCTTAGGACAGGGCTTGGGCTACACCTTC
CASSLGQGLGYTF
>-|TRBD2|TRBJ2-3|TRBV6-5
TGTGCCATCGGACAGACTAGCGGGAGCACAGATACGCAGTATTTT
CAIGQTSGSTDTQYF
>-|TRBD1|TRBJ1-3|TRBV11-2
TGTGCCAGCAGCTTAGGGACAGGGTCTGGAAACACCATATATTTT
CASSLGTGSGNTIYF
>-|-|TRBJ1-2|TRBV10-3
TGTGCCATCAGTGACCAGGCAGGTTCCTACTATGGCTACACCTTC
CAISDQAGSYYGYTF
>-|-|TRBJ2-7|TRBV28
TGTGCCACCGGGGATCCCCTTTACGAGCAGTACTTC
CATGDPLYEQYF
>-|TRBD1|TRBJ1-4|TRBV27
TGTGCCAGCCGAACAATGGGCGCAGGGGGGGAAAAACTGTTTTTT
CASRTMGAGGEKLFF
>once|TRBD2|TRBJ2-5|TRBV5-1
TGCGCCAGCAGCTTGGTGAGCGGGATCCTGGGAGAGACCCAGTACTTC
CASSLVSGILGETQYF
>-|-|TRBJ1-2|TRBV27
TGTGCCAGCAGTTTAGACGGCCAGGCCCTCTATGGCTACACCTTC
CASSLDGQALYGYTF
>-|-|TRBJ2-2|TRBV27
TGTGCCAGCAAAGCTCAGACAGGCGACACCGGGGAGCTGTTTTTT
CASKAQTGDTGELFF
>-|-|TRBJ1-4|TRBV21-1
TGTGCCAGCAGAGGACAGGGTAATGAAAAACTGTTTTTT
CASRGQGNEKLFF